This TCR beta chain was obtained from a study of cytomegalovirus exposure and HLA in healthy donors. The PCR contained 60 Vbeta and 13 Jbeta primers. Some clones are missing from TCRdb's copy, which holds only in-frame ones; the method was immunoSEQ multiplex PCR. This sample has about 210,000 clones; roughly 80% occur once, and the top ten carry about 6.1%. The CDR3 consists of 15 residues. V lost 3 bases, J lost 7 bases, and 9 bases stayed unmatched. CDR1 is SGHTS, CDR2 YDEGEE, per germline. Study outcomes and limitations: A later analysis, which compared TCR beta chains of equal frequency, found the HLA-associated ones more clonally expanded. Later on, an analysis tied around 17,000 TCR beta sequences to HLA alleles at 0.05 false discovery rate. Listed as cytomegalovirus-associated were 150 or so TCR beta chains.

Turning to this clone: Its antigen is not identified.

The chain joins TRBV5-8 to TRBJ1-1; 10 nucleotides match TRBD1. Input material: PBMCs. The TCR sequence derives from a man aged 35-49 years in good health and CMV-seropositive. CDR3 sequence (DNA): TGTGCCAGCAGCTGGGGACAGGGGCCAAGCGGTGAAGCTTTCTTT. Amino acid sequence: CASSWGQGPSGEAFF.